The subject of this entry is one T cell receptor beta chain. The sample comes from a study of blood T cell repertoires in COVID-19. The CDR3 totals 15 residues. Germline CDR1 and CDR2: LGHDT and YNNKEL (reference sequence). Unmatched junction bases numbered 9, after V lost 2 bases and J lost 9 bases. Membership in each cohort depended on participant-reported clinical history. The assay was immunoSEQ multiplex PCR, and TCRdb's table has in-frame clones only and misses some. The sample has fewer than 250,000 clones, roughly 80% seen once; the top ten hold more than 2.5%. Sample: PBMCs or T cells enriched from blood (not recorded which). This receptor was taken from a woman between 25 and 40 years old who had recovered from COVID-19. V and J are TRBV3-1 (or the pseudogene TRBV3-2) and TRBJ2-1, with 8 bases aligning to TRBD2. CDR3 coding DNA: TGTGCCAGCAGCCAATCCGGACCGGGGGGGAGTGAGCAGTTCTTC. Encoded protein: CASSQSGPGGSEQFF.